The entry below describes one TCR beta chain. Unmatched junction bases numbered 7, after V lost 7 bases and J lost 10 bases. CDR3 length: 13 amino acids. Per the germline V gene, CDR1 is SGHAT and CDR2 is FQNNGV. The data were produced by immunoSEQ multiplex PCR, yet TCRdb's version contains in-frame clones alone and is incomplete. The sample yields 150,000 to 200,000 clones, approximately 83% seen once. This record comes from a study of blood T cell repertoires in COVID-19. Study-wide context: COVID-19 samples, acute and convalescent, were from the United States, Italy and Spain.

Researchers sorted participants into cohorts using their self-reported clinical history. A COVID-19 case was met by exposed participants within 2 weeks before study entry. The TCR originated in a man aged 65 to 85 who had been exposed to COVID-19. Sequenced material: PBMCs or T cells enriched from blood (not recorded which). V and J are TRBV11-2 and TRBJ1-6; TRBD1 matches 7 bases. CDR3 in DNA: TGTGCCAGCACCGAAGGGGGCAGATCACCCCTCCACTTT. Its translation: CASTEGGRSPLHF.